Shown below are 28 T cell receptor beta chains from a single sample sequenced in a study of blood T cell repertoires in COVID-19. Only in-frame clones appear in the TCRdb table, and some are missing; sequencing was by immunoSEQ multiplex PCR. The sample holds around 200,000 clones, 65% to 90% seen once. Material for sequencing was PBMCs or T cells enriched from blood (not recorded which). These receptors all stem from a woman younger than 45 who had been exposed to COVID-19.

This sequence joins TRBV6-5 and TRBJ2-2; 8 bases are shared with TRBD1. The trim removed 2 bases at V and 1 base at J, leaving 3 bases unmatched. Per the germline V gene, CDR1 is MNHEY and CDR2 is SVGAGI. CDR3 length equals 16 residues. The CDR3 bases are TGTGCCAGCAGTTACCCCGGGACAGGGAACACCGGGGAGCTGTTTTTT. Protein: CASSYPGTGNTGELFF.

A few counts support this clone. V gene TRBV11-3 combines with J gene TRBJ2-1; 8 nucleotides match TRBD2. V lost 1 base, J lost 2 bases, and 4 bases stayed unmatched. CDR3 length: 16 amino acids. Germline V CDR1 and CDR2: SGHNT, YENEEA. In DNA, the CDR3 is TGTGCCAGCAGCTTAGCGGGGGGGCTTACCTACAATGAGCAGTTCTTC. Its translation is CASSLAGGLTYNEQFF.

The rearrangement uses TRBV29-1 and TRBJ2-3, with TRBD1 as a possible D gene (6 bases). Germline V gene lookup returns CDR1 SQVTM and CDR2 ANQGSEA. CDR3 length: 13 amino acids. V was shortened by 4 bases and J by 2 bases, with 10 bases between the two germline ends. The CDR3 is CSVGTGITDTQYF. In DNA form, the CDR3 reads TGCAGCGTTGGAACAGGGATCACAGATACGCAGTATTTT.

The table lists this clone with a few counts. This chain connects TRBV5-4 to TRBJ1-2; TRBD1 matches 8 bases. Per the germline V gene, CDR1 is SGHNT and CDR2 is YYREEE (reference sequence). V was clipped by 2 bases and J by 7 bases; unmatched bases: 7. This CDR3 has 14 residues. The CDR3 spells CASSFNRGSGGYTF. DNA for the CDR3: TGTGCCAGCAGCTTTAACAGGGGGTCCGGTGGCTACACCTTC.

This sequence joins TRBV25-1 and TRBJ2-7, with 7 bases aligning to TRBD1. J was trimmed by 4 bases and V by 1 base; bases with no gene match: 4. This CDR3 region has 14 residues. Looked up from germline, CDR1 is MGHDK and CDR2 is SYGVNS. CDR3 nucleotides: TGTGCCAGCAGTGAATGGGGGACAGCTTACGAGCAGTACTTC. It translates to CASSEWGTAYEQYF.

The J gene is TRBJ1-5, the V gene TRBV7-2, with TRBD1 matching 9 bases. The germline gives CDR1 SGHTA, CDR2 FQGNSA. The CDR3 covers 15 residues. After removal of 6 bases from V and 6 bases from J, the junction contained 9 bases not matched to a gene. CDR3 loop: CASSKQGAIGQPQHF. The DNA of the CDR3 is TGTGCCAGCAGTAAACAGGGGGCGATAGGTCAGCCCCAGCATTTT.

The rearrangement uses TRBV19 and TRBJ1-5, with D hard to call. Trimming took 3 bases from V and 0 from J, leaving 9 bases between them. The CDR3 length is 15 residues. Germline CDR1 reads LNHDA; CDR2 reads SQIVND (reference sequence). CDR3 coding DNA: TGTGCCAGTAGTATTGACGGGGATAGCAATCAGCCCCAGCATTTT. Protein: CASSIDGDSNQPQHF.

This clone has only one observation. The CDR3 loop reads CASSPGGTLGEQYF. CDR3 nucleotides: TGTGCCAGCAGCCCGGGGGGTACCCTAGGCGAGCAGTACTTC. This chain links TRBV5-5 with TRBJ2-7, with 7 bases identical to TRBD2. There are 14 residues in the CDR3. With 4 bases clipped from V and 6 bases from J, the junction kept 10 bases outside the gene matches. Germline V CDR1 and CDR2: SGHKS, YYEKEE (reference sequence).

This clone was observed a few times. The J gene is TRBJ1-1, the V gene TRBV4-1, with 8 bases lining up with TRBD1. This CDR3 is 13 amino acids long. V trimming: 3 bases; J trimming: 7 bases; junction bases outside the gene matches: 4. Per the germline V gene, CDR1 is MGHRA and CDR2 is YSYEKL. CDR3 protein: CASSHADRGEAFF. In DNA, the CDR3 is TGCGCCAGCAGCCATGCCGACAGGGGTGAAGCTTTCTTT.

This clone was observed a single time. This rearrangement joins TRBV6-1 to TRBJ2-7, with 7 bases aligning to TRBD2. Germline V CDR1 and CDR2: MNHNS, SASEGT. The V segment lost 8 bases and the J segment 4 bases; nucleotides outside the gene matches: 11. The CDR3 is 14 residues long. CDR3 nucleotide sequence: TGTGCCAGCCGGCCAGCGGGGCGTTCTTACGAGCAGTACTTC. It encodes CASRPAGRSYEQYF.

CDR3 bases: TGTGCCACCAGTGACCCTCCGACAGCACGGAAGTACTTC. Protein product: CATSDPPTARKYF. This chain links TRBV24-1 with TRBJ2-7, with D possibly matching TRBD1 (5 bases). The CDR3 length is 13 residues. The germline gives CDR1 KGHDR, CDR2 SFDVKD. V was pared by 4 bases and J by 11 bases, with 17 bases between.

V usage is TRBV29-1 and J usage is TRBJ1-1; D uncertain. Germline values: CDR1 SQVTM, CDR2 ANQGSEA. The V gene lost 6 bases and the J gene lost 0 bases, with 11 bases spanning the gap. The CDR3 totals 13 residues. CDR3 region: CSVRGRLNTEAFF. The CDR3 DNA reads as TGCAGCGTGAGAGGTCGTCTGAACACTGAAGCTTTCTTT.

This chain's CDR3 is CASSRGLAEAADTQYF. Written as DNA, the CDR3 is TGTGCCAGCAGCCGGGGACTAGCGGAGGCAGCAGATACGCAGTATTTT. The chain has TRBV9 and TRBJ2-3; TRBD2 aligns across 11 bases. Germline CDR1 reads SGDLS; CDR2 reads YYNGEE. The CDR3 has 16 residues. V lost 4 bases, J lost 4 bases, and 8 bases stayed unmatched.

V is TRBV6-5 and J is TRBJ1-3; tentatively, D is TRBD1 (5 bases). The CDR3 length is 14 residues. V was pared by 7 bases and J by 2 bases, with 12 bases between. The V gene's germline CDR1 is MNHEY and CDR2 SVGAGI. In DNA form, the CDR3 reads TGTGCCAGCAAATTCGTAGGGGCTGGAAACACCATATATTTT. Its translation: CASKFVGAGNTIYF.

J is TRBJ2-1 and V is TRBV3-1 (or the pseudogene TRBV3-2), with a tentative D call TRBD2 (6 bases). CDR1 LGHDT and CDR2 YNNKEL come from the germline V gene (reference sequence). The CDR3 is made up of 13 amino acids. The V and J ends lost 3 bases and 9 bases respectively, with 12 bases between them. CDR3 loop: CASSHPFGGEQFF. The CDR3 DNA is TGTGCCAGCAGCCACCCCTTCGGGGGTGAGCAGTTCTTC.

CDR3 protein: CASSYSGALAGNTIYF. CDR3 in DNA: TGTGCCAGCAGTTACTCGGGAGCCCTTGCTGGAAACACCATATATTTT. The chain joins TRBV6-6 to TRBJ1-3; D remains unclear. This CDR3 region has 16 residues. With 0 bases removed from V and 2 bases from J, the gap between germline ends came to 11 bases. Germline values: CDR1 MNHNY, CDR2 SVGAGI (reference sequence).

The rearrangement links TRBV30 to TRBJ1-2; maybe TRBD1 (6 bases). Germline assignment: CDR1 GTSNPN and CDR2 SVGIG (reference sequence). V lost 5 bases and J lost 0, with 10 bases in between. The CDR3 has 13 amino acids. The CDR3 DNA follows: TGTGCCTGGCTGACAGGCGCTAACTATGGCTACACCTTC. Translating gives CAWLTGANYGYTF.

CDR3 loop: CASSVPGVEETQYF. The DNA of the CDR3 is TGTGCCAGCAGTGTCCCGGGGGTAGAGGAGACCCAGTACTTC. The chain uses TRBV2 and TRBJ2-5; D possibly corresponds to TRBD2 (6 bases). V gave up 4 bases and J gave up 5 bases, with 14 bases separating them. The CDR3 consists of 14 residues. Per the germline V gene, CDR1 is SNHLY and CDR2 is FYNNEI.

The chain uses TRBV11-2 and TRBJ1-1; a weak D match, TRBD1 (6 bases). Germline CDR1 is SGHAT and CDR2 is FQNNGV. V was cut by 1 base and J by 1 base, with 13 bases left in between. This CDR3 is 16 amino acids long. This CDR3 is CASSLVGGAENTEAFF. The CDR3 nucleotides read TGTGCCAGCAGCTTAGTAGGGGGGGCAGAGAACACTGAAGCTTTCTTT.

In its sample, this clone was seen a few times. The J gene is TRBJ1-2, the V gene TRBV27; TRBD1 might be the D (6 bases). Germline V gives CDR1 MNHEY, CDR2 SMNVEV (reference sequence). Between the trimmed V and J ends, which lost 5 bases and 4 bases, there was a span of 17 bases. The CDR3 length is 15 residues. The CDR3 DNA reads TGTGCCAGCAGTCCAGGGACAAATCCAGTCTATGGCTACACCTTC. Protein sequence: CASSPGTNPVYGYTF.

This clone has just a few counts. The V gene is TRBV19, the J gene TRBJ1-4; D is perhaps TRBD1 (6 bases). The CDR3 is 15 residues long. Germline assignment: CDR1 LNHDA and CDR2 SQIVND (reference sequence). Trimming removed 6 bases from V and 6 bases from J, with 17 bases in between. The CDR3 region is CASRRSGTRDEKLFF. The CDR3, as DNA: TGTGCCAGTAGGCGCTCCGGGACACGCGATGAAAAACTGTTTTTT.

The rearrangement links TRBV4-1 to TRBJ2-2, with TRBD1 matching 9 bases. Germline assignment: CDR1 MGHRA and CDR2 YSYEKL. The CDR3 sequence is 16 residues long. Trimming took 2 bases from V and 6 from J; bases not matched to a gene: 7. The CDR3 DNA reads TGCGCCAGCAGCCAAATGGGACAGGGAGTACCCGGGGAGCTGTTTTTT. Translating gives CASSQMGQGVPGELFF.

The rearrangement links TRBV5-5 to TRBJ1-1; 10 nucleotides agree with TRBD1. This CDR3 is 18 amino acids long. Germline CDR1 SGHKS, CDR2 YYEKEE (reference sequence). Trimming cost V 1 base and J 5 bases; bases outside gene matches: 14. CDR3 in amino acids: CASSLFGLGDRGRTEAFF. CDR3 sequence (DNA): TGTGCCAGCAGCTTGTTCGGGTTAGGGGACAGGGGTCGAACTGAAGCTTTCTTT.

The chain is built from TRBV7-9 and TRBJ2-1; 7 bases fit TRBD1. This CDR3 spans 15 amino acids. Trimming cost V 5 bases and J 1 base; bases outside gene matches: 5. The germline CDR1 and CDR2 sequences are SEHNR and FQNEAQ (reference sequence). In nucleotides, the CDR3 is TGTGCCAGCAGCCTCTCACAGGGGTCCTACAATGAGCAGTTCTTC. This encodes CASSLSQGSYNEQFF.

The chain has TRBV19 and TRBJ2-1; 9 bases fit TRBD1. Germline CDR1 LNHDA, CDR2 SQIVND (reference sequence). The CDR3 length is 15 residues. After removal of 4 bases from V and 7 bases from J, the junction contained 8 bases not matched to a gene. The CDR3 loop is CASSRPGTGRNEQFF. In DNA, the CDR3 is TGTGCCAGTAGTAGACCCGGGACAGGGAGGAATGAGCAGTTCTTC.

The rearrangement links TRBV2 to TRBJ1-5, with D perhaps TRBD1 (6 bases). The CDR3 runs to 13 residues. The germline CDR1 and CDR2 sequences are SNHLY and FYNNEI. Deletions cut 5 bases from V and 6 bases from J, with 11 bases between. Here the CDR3 DNA reads TGTGCCAGCAGTAGGACAGTGAGTCAGCCCCAGCATTTT. It codes for CASSRTVSQPQHF.

This chain joins TRBV11-1 and TRBJ1-1; D possibly corresponds to TRBD1 (5 bases). With 1 base removed from V and 5 bases from J, the gap between germline ends came to 14 bases. Germline values: CDR1 SGHAT, CDR2 FQDESV (reference sequence). This CDR3 region has 15 residues. The CDR3 DNA reads as TGTGCCAGCAGCTTAGAGGCAGGGAGGAGGACTGAAGCTTTCTTT. This gives the protein CASSLEAGRRTEAFF.

The chain uses TRBV30 and TRBJ2-3, with 10 bases matching TRBD2. The CDR3 has 15 amino acids. Germline lookup yields CDR1 GTSNPN and CDR2 SVGIG (reference sequence). The J segment lost 4 bases and the V segment lost 0 bases, leaving 4 bases of the junction unmatched. The CDR3: CAWSVQAGGPDTQYF. The CDR3 nucleotides are TGTGCCTGGAGTGTACAAGCGGGGGGGCCAGATACGCAGTATTTT.